Described below is a single TCR beta chain sequence and its context. Its antigen is undetermined. Clones were read by immunoSEQ multiplex PCR, and TCRdb kept only the in-frame ones, dropping some. The sample shows roughly 70,000 clones, roughly 82% of them seen only once. The V end was cut by 5 bases, the J end by 5 bases, with 19 bases between. The CDR3 has 16 amino acids. Germline V CDR1 and CDR2: MGHRA, YSYEKL. These data come from a study of T cell responses to AZD1222 COVID-19 vaccine. Regarding the study as a whole: There were mostly white British donors and more females than males, and clonal diversity was possibly underestimated. All repertoire sampling was performed exclusively after the peak T cell response.

Specimen: peripheral blood, collected on day 0 of AZD1222 vaccination. The chain is built from TRBV4-1 and TRBJ2-1, with a weak D call TRBD2 (6 bases). The clonotype comes from an adult in good health. The CDR3 loop is CASSGGGNLENNEQFF. The CDR3 DNA is TGCGCCAGCAGCGGCGGCGGGAATCTGGAAAACAATGAGCAGTTCTTC.